This T cell receptor beta chain is from a study of control samples from healthy donors and cancer patients. TCRdb's copy holds only in-frame clones and misses some; the assay was immunoSEQ multiplex PCR. The data contain 100,000 to 150,000 clones, about 90% of them singletons. Per the germline V gene, CDR1 is KGHDR and CDR2 is SFDVKD. The CDR3 has 14 amino acids. V was shortened by 1 base and J by 5 bases, with 10 bases between the two germline ends. The receptor's source is a man aged 45-60 years with head and neck cancer. This chain uses TRBV24-1 with TRBJ2-5, with D perhaps TRBD1 (6 bases). Material for sequencing was PBMCs. The CDR3 sequence: CATSDLQGPETQYF. The CDR3 coding sequence is TGTGCCACCAGTGATTTACAGGGACCGGAGACCCAGTACTTC.